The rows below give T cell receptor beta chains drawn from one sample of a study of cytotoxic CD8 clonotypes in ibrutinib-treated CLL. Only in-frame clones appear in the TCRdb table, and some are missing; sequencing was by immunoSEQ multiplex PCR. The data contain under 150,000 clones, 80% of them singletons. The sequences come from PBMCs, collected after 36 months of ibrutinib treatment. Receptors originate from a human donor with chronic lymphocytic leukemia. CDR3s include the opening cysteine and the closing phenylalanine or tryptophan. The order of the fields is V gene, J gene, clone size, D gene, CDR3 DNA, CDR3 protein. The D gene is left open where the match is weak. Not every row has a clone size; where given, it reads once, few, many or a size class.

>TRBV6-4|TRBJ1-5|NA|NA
TGTGCCAGCAGTGAAGGCCCAGATAGCAATCAGCCCCAGCATTTT
CASSEGPDSNQPQHF
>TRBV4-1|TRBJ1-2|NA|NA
TGCGCCAGCAGCCAAGTAGGCAACTATGGCTACACCTTC
CASSQVGNYGYTF
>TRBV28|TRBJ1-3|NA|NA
TGTGCCAGCAGTCCCCATGGGAGCTCTGGAAACACCATATATTTT
CASSPHGSSGNTIYF
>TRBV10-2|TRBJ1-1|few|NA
TGCGCCAGCATCCTAGACGGGAACACTGAAGCTTTCTTT
CASILDGNTEAFF
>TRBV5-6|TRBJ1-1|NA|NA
TGTGCCAGCAGCTTGGCGACAGGATTAGGTGAAGCTTTCTTT
CASSLATGLGEAFF
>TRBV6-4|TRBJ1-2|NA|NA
TGTGCCAGCAGTGAAAACAGGGTCCGGGGCTACACCTTC
CASSENRVRGYTF
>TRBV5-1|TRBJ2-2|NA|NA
TGCGCCAGCAGCCCGGTGGTAAGGACGGGGGAGCTGTTTTTT
CASSPVVRTGELFF
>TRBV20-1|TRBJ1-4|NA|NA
TGCAGTGCTAGAGTCTCTGAAAAACTGTTTTTT
CSARVSEKLFF
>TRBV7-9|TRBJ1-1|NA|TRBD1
TGTGCCAGCAGCCCCGGGACAGGGGCTGAAGCTTTCTTT
CASSPGTGAEAFF
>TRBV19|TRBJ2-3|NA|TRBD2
TGTGCCAGTAGTATAGCGGGACTAGCGGGCGGGACAAGCACAGATACGCAGTATTTT
CASSIAGLAGGTSTDTQYF
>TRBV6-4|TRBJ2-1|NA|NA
TGTGCCAGCAGTGGTGGCAACGGCAATGAGCAGTTCTTC
CASSGGNGNEQFF
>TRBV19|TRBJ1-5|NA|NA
TGTGCCAGTATGAGCCTCCAGGGGAATCAGCCCCAGCATTTT
CASMSLQGNQPQHF
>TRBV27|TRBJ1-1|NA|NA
TGTGCCAGCTCCGGCATTCCTCCAGGGCAAGCTTTCTTT
CASSGIPPGQAFF
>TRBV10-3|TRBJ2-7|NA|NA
TGTGCCATCAGTGAGTCGATGTCAGGGAACACGGGGGAGCAGTACTTC
CAISESMSGNTGEQYF
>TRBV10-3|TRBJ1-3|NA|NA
TGTGCCATCAGTGAGTCGGGTCTTGGAAACACCATATATTTT
CAISESGLGNTIYF
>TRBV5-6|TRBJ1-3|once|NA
TGTGCCAGCAGCTTGTCGGGGTATGGAAACACCATATATTTT
CASSLSGYGNTIYF
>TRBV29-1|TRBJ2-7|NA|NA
TGCAGCGTCGTGGACAGTACCTACGAGCAGTACTTC
CSVVDSTYEQYF
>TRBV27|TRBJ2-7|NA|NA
TGTGCCAGCAGCCCCCGCGGGTTCGAGCAGTACTTC
CASSPRGFEQYF
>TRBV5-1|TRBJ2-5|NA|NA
TGCGCCAGCAGCAGTACGGGGAGCCAAGAGACCCAGTACTTC
CASSSTGSQETQYF
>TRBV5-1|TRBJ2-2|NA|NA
TGCGCCAGCAGCCCCCGACAGGCTAACACCGGGGAGCTGTTTTTT
CASSPRQANTGELFF
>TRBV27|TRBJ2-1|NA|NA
TGTGCCAGCAGTTTTCAGAGTCCGCTAAGTGAGCAGTTCTTC
CASSFQSPLSEQFF
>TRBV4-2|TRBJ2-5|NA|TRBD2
TGTGCCAGCAGCGTGAGTTGGTTCGGACTAGCGGGAGAGACCCAGTACTTC
CASSVSWFGLAGETQYF
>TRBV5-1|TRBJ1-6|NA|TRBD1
TGCGCCAGCAGCGCCTGGACAGGGGAAGAGGGACCCCTCCACTTT
CASSAWTGEEGPLHF
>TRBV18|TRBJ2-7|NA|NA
TGTGCCAGCTCACCTCAAACAGGGATCTACGAGCAGTACTTC
CASSPQTGIYEQYF
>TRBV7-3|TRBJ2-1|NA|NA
TGTGCCAGCAGCCCCGACAGCGACAATGAGCAGTTCTTC
CASSPDSDNEQFF
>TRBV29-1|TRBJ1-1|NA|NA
TGCAGCGCGAAACAGAGGAGTACTGAAGCTTTCTTT
CSAKQRSTEAFF
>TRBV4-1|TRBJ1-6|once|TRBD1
TGCGCCAGCAGCCAAGACAGGCAGGGGGCCACCTATAATTCACCCCTCCACTTT
CASSQDRQGATYNSPLHF
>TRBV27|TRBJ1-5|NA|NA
TGTGCCAGCAGCCTCGGGGTTGGTCAGCCCCAGCATTTT
CASSLGVGQPQHF
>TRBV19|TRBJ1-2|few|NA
TGTGCCAGTAGTGACCAGGACTTTATCTATGGCTACACCTTC
CASSDQDFIYGYTF
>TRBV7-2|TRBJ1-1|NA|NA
TGTGCCAGCAGCTTAGTACAGGGGAACACTGAAGCTTTCTTT
CASSLVQGNTEAFF
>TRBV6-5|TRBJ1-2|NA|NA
TGTGCCAGCGGGCCACACCTATATGGCTACACCTTC
CASGPHLYGYTF
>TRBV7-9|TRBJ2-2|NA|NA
TGTGCCAGCAGCGAACGGGGGCCAGACGCTGGGGAGCTGTTTTTT
CASSERGPDAGELFF
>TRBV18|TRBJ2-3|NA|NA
TGTGCCAGCTCAACCTCTCGGACAGCCACAGATACGCAGTATTTT
CASSTSRTATDTQYF
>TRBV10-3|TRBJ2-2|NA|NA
TGTGCCATCAGTGCTGACAGGCATACCGGGGAGCTGTTTTTT
CAISADRHTGELFF
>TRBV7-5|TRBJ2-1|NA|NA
TGTGTCAGAAGCTTCGGGCAGGGACGTTTCTCACCCTACAATGAGCAGTTCTTC
CVRSFGQGRFSPYNEQFF